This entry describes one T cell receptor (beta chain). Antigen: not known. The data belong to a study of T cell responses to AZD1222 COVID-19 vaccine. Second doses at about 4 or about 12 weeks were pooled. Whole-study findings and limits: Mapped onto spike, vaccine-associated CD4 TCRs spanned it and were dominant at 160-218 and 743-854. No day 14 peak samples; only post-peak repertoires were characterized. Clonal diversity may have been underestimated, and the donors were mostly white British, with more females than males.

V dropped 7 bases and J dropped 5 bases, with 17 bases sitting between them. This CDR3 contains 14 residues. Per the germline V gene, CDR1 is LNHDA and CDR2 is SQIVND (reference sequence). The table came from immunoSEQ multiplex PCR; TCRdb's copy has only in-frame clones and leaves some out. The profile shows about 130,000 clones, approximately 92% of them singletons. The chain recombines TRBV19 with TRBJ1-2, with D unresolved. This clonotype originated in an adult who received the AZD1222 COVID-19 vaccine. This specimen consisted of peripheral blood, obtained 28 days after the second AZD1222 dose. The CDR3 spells CASTMYWSDYGYTF. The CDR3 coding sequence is TGTGCCAGTACCATGTATTGGTCGGATTATGGCTACACCTTC. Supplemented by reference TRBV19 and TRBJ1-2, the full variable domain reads DGGITQSPKYLFRKEGQNVTLSCEQNLNHDAMYWYRQDPGQGLRLIYYSQIVNDFQKGDIAEGYSVSREKKESFPLTVTSAQKNPTAFYLCASTMYWSDYGYTFGSGTRLTVV.